These 20 T cell receptor beta chains originate from one sample sequenced in a study of molecular identifiers for immune sequencing clone quantification. TCRdb passed the PCR reads through MiXCR, listing each CDR3 protein once. Altogether some 70,000 distinct CDR3 sequences are present, about a sixth being singletons, with the ten largest covering roughly 1.5%. Sequenced: naive CD8+ T cells from blood, with Jurkat cell RNA spiked in. Subset noted: FACS-sorted CD8+CD4-CCR7+CD45RA+ naive T cells. The receptor set was obtained from a human donor in good health. Some libraries in this study had Jurkat cell RNA spiked in.

Regarding this clonotype: With a much larger clone just one base away, this may be a read error. The chain has TRBV30 and TRBJ2-1; D remains ambiguous. Per the germline V gene, CDR1 is GTSNPN and CDR2 is SVGIG (reference sequence). The CDR3 covers 9 residues. CDR3 nucleotide sequence: TGTGCCTGCATCGATGAGAAGTTCTTC. Amino acids: CACIDEKFF. The whole variable domain, remainder taken from reference TRBV30 and TRBJ2-1, is SQTIHQWPATLVQPVGSPLSLECTVEGTSNPNLYWYRQAAGRGLQLLFYSVGIGQISSEVPQNLSASRPQDRQFILSSKKLLLSDSGFYLCACIDEKFFGPGTRLTVL.

In its sample, this clonotype was seen many times. This chain links TRBV27 with TRBJ1-5, with TRBD1 matching over 7 bases. Germline V CDR1 and CDR2: MNHEY, SMNVEV (reference sequence). With 4 bases clipped from V and 6 bases from J, the junction kept 12 bases outside the gene matches. The CDR3 sequence is 16 residues long. For the CDR3, the DNA is TGTGCCAGCAGTTCCGATCCGACAGGGTGGGTTCAGCCCCAGCATTTT. It specifies CASSSDPTGWVQPQHF.

This clonotype was counted at least ten times. The V and J genes are TRBV9 and TRBJ1-5; tentatively, D is TRBD1 (6 bases). Germline CDR1 and CDR2: SGDLS and YYNGEE. CDR3 length: 15 amino acids. V shed 3 bases and J shed 1 base, with 11 bases lying between them. The CDR3 bases are TGTGCCAGCAGCGACGGACAGTCCAGCAATCAGCCCCAGCATTTT. Amino acids: CASSDGQSSNQPQHF.

This clonotype was seen ten or more times. DNA for the CDR3: TGTGCCACCAGTGTGAACGGGAACTATGGCTACACCTTC. It yields the protein CATSVNGNYGYTF. The chain joins TRBV24-1 to TRBJ1-2; no clear D gene. Trimming took off 5 bases at V and 2 bases at J, with 8 bases between the two ends. There are 13 residues in the CDR3. Germline V lookup: CDR1 KGHDR, CDR2 SFDVKD.

In the case of this clonotype: A much larger clone differs by one base, so this may be a read error. The V gene is TRBV19, the J gene TRBJ2-5, with 7 bases aligning to TRBD1. CDR1 and CDR2 from the germline V gene are LNHDA and SQIVND (reference sequence). This CDR3 is built from 14 residues. Here the CDR3 DNA reads TGTGCCTGTAGTACTCGACAGGGCCCAGAGACCCAGTACTTC. Translating it yields CACSTRQGPETQYF.

About this clonotype itself: This could be a read error, since a much larger clone is one nucleotide away. The chain recombines TRBV7-2 with TRBJ2-1; D is uncertain. The CDR3 extends over 16 amino acids. Germline values: CDR1 SGHTA, CDR2 FQGNSA. This chain's CDR3 is CASSLNLATAYNEQLF. The CDR3 coding sequence is TGTGCCAGCAGCTTAAACCTTGCGACGGCCTACAATGAGCAGCTCTTC.

The V call is TRBV19, the J call TRBJ2-2; TRBD1 matches 7 bases. J was trimmed by 0 bases and V by 4 bases; bases with no gene match: 11. The CDR3 spans 18 residues. The germline CDR1 and CDR2 sequences are LNHDA and SQIVND (reference sequence). CDR3 bases: TGTGCCAGTAGTACCCGGGACAGAGGGAGAACGAACACCGGGGAGCTGTTTTTT. It translates to CASSTRDRGRTNTGELFF.

This clonotype was picked up many times. The chain joins TRBV14 to TRBJ1-6; 9 nucleotides align to TRBD1. This CDR3 has 16 amino acids. Trimming at V came to 3 bases and at J to 7 bases, leaving 7 bases not matched to a gene. The germline V gene has CDR1 SGHDN and CDR2 FVKESK. CDR3: CASSHTTDRGNSPLHF. CDR3 nucleotide sequence: TGTGCCAGCAGCCACACCACGGACAGGGGAAATTCACCCCTCCACTTT.

At least ten counts were recorded for this clonotype. The chain couples TRBV3-1 to TRBJ1-2, with a tentative D call TRBD1 (5 bases). This CDR3 has 16 residues. V lost 4 bases and J lost 4, with 19 bases in between. Germline V CDR1 and CDR2: LGHDT, YNNKEL (reference sequence). CDR3 DNA: TGTGCCAGCAGCCCTCGATTCAGGGCGGGGTCCTATGGCTACACCTTC. Its translation: CASSPRFRAGSYGYTF. Full variable domain (remainder filled in from reference TRBV3-1 and TRBJ1-2): DTAVSQTPKYLVTQMGNDKSIKCEQNLGHDTMYWYKQDSKKFLKIMFSYNNKELIINETVPNRFSPKSPDKAHLNLHINSLELGDSAVYFCASSPRFRAGSYGYTFGSGTRLTVV.

Note on this clonotype: The conserved closing phenylalanine or tryptophan is absent in this CDR3, likely reflecting a read error. The rearrangement uses TRBV19 and TRBJ2-5, with D perhaps matching TRBD2 (6 bases). This CDR3 is 15 amino acids long. V lost 5 bases and J 1 base, leaving 14 bases between the germline ends. Germline CDR1 reads LNHDA; CDR2 reads SQIVND (reference sequence). The CDR3 nucleotides are TGTGCCAGTAGTGCGGGACTGAACTGCCAAGAGACCCAGTACTCC. It translates to CASSAGLNCQETQYS.

The sample holds a few counts of this clonotype. The rearrangement links TRBV24-1 to TRBJ2-7; 8 nucleotides line up with TRBD1. The J segment lost 2 bases and the V segment lost 3 bases, leaving 8 bases of the junction unmatched. The CDR3 consists of 16 residues. CDR1 is KGHDR, CDR2 SFDVKD, per germline. The CDR3, as DNA: TGTGCCACCAGTGATCCCCGACAGGGGAGCACCTACGAGCAGTACTTC. This sequence encodes CATSDPRQGSTYEQYF.

On this clonotype: A much larger clone sits a single nucleotide away, making a read error possible. This chain connects TRBV6-5 to TRBJ2-7; maybe TRBD1 (6 bases). The CDR3 loop spans 15 amino acids. CDR1 and CDR2 (germline): MNHEY, SVGAGI. The chain's CDR3 is CASGYQTGSAYEQYF. Here the CDR3 DNA reads TGTGCCAGCGGTTACCAGACAGGTAGCGCCTACGAGCAGTACTTC.

About this clonotype itself: The CDR3 carries no conserved terminal phenylalanine or tryptophan, so it likely arises from a read error. The chain joins TRBV6-5 to TRBJ1-1; TRBD1 aligns across 8 bases. The CDR3 extends over 12 amino acids. From germline, CDR1 is MNHEY and CDR2 SVGAGI. Unmatched junction bases numbered 10, after V lost 8 bases and J lost 11 bases. This chain's CDR3 is CASHHRTGNAFL. The CDR3, as DNA: TGTGCCAGCCACCACCGGACAGGGAACGCTTTCCTT.

As regards this clonotype: This may arise from a read error, as a much more abundant clone is one base away. The chain couples TRBV7-2 to TRBJ2-5, with a possible D match to TRBD2 (5 bases). CDR1 SGHTA and CDR2 FQGNSA come from the germline V gene. The CDR3 length is 13 residues. The DNA for the CDR3 is TGTGCCAGCAGCTTAGAGGAGTGGGAGACCCCGTACTTC. It yields the protein CASSLEEWETPYF.

This clonotype occurred a few times. This rearrangement joins TRBV12-5 to TRBJ2-1, with 9 bases fitting TRBD2. With V trimmed by 0 bases and J by 0 bases, 3 bases remained unmatched. Germline loops: CDR1 LGHNT, CDR2 FRNRAP. This CDR3 has 17 amino acids. This CDR3 is CASGLVLSGSSYNEQFF. The CDR3 nucleotides are TGTGCTAGTGGTTTGGTACTTAGCGGGAGCTCCTACAATGAGCAGTTCTTC. Variable domain in full (rest from reference TRBV12-5 and TRBJ2-1): DARVTQTPRHKVTEMGQEVTMRCQPILGHNTVFWYRQTMMQGLELLAYFRNRAPLDDSGMPKDRFSAEMPDATLATLKIQPSEPRDSAVYFCASGLVLSGSSYNEQFFGPGTRLTVL.

This clonotype was picked up many times. This sequence joins TRBV7-9 and TRBJ1-2; tentatively, D is TRBD1 (6 bases). Trimming shortened V by 6 bases and J by 3 bases, and 8 bases separated the two germline ends. The V gene's germline CDR1 is SEHNR and CDR2 FQNEAQ (reference sequence). This CDR3 spans 12 amino acids. The CDR3 DNA is TGTGCCAGCAGAGGACAGCACTATGGCTACACCTTC. It translates to CASRGQHYGYTF.

This clonotype showed up many times. This sequence joins TRBV2 and TRBJ2-1; D is possibly TRBD2 (5 bases). Per the germline V gene, CDR1 is SNHLY and CDR2 is FYNNEI. The CDR3 runs to 14 residues. V lost 8 bases, J lost 8 bases, and 19 bases lay in between. CDR3 loop: CASLGRSRLDEQFF. CDR3 bases: TGTGCCAGCTTGGGGAGATCTCGTCTTGATGAGCAGTTCTTC.

This clonotype was observed once. V and J are TRBV30 and TRBJ1-5; no reliable D call. With 2 bases removed from V and 2 bases from J, the gap between germline ends came to 25 bases. Germline CDR1 GTSNPN, CDR2 SVGIG (reference sequence). The CDR3 is 19 residues long. Written as DNA, the CDR3 is TGTGCCTGGAGTTTGTCCGGGCGGGATCTTTGGTCGGGCAATCAGCCCCAGCATTTT. Residues: CAWSLSGRDLWSGNQPQHF.

This clonotype was recorded a few times. CDR3 nucleotides: TGTGCCAGCAGCTTAGGCGCACTAGCGGATCTCAGCCCGGACCATGAGCAGTTCTTC. Translation gives CASSLGALADLSPDHEQFF. The chain employs TRBV11-1 and TRBJ2-1; 8 bases agree with TRBD2. CDR3 length equals 19 residues. V lost 1 base, J lost 8 bases, and 19 bases stayed unmatched. CDR1 and CDR2 from the germline V gene are SGHAT and FQDESV (reference sequence).

This clonotype was counted ten times or more. The chain links TRBV6-6 to TRBJ2-7; TRBD2 agrees at 12 bases. The CDR3 contains 14 residues. V lost 7 bases and J lost 4; bases outside the gene matches: 5. Germline values: CDR1 MNHNY, CDR2 SVGAGI (reference sequence). The CDR3 is CASNLLAGGYEQYF. The CDR3 coding sequence is TGTGCCAGCAATCTACTAGCGGGAGGTTACGAGCAGTACTTC.